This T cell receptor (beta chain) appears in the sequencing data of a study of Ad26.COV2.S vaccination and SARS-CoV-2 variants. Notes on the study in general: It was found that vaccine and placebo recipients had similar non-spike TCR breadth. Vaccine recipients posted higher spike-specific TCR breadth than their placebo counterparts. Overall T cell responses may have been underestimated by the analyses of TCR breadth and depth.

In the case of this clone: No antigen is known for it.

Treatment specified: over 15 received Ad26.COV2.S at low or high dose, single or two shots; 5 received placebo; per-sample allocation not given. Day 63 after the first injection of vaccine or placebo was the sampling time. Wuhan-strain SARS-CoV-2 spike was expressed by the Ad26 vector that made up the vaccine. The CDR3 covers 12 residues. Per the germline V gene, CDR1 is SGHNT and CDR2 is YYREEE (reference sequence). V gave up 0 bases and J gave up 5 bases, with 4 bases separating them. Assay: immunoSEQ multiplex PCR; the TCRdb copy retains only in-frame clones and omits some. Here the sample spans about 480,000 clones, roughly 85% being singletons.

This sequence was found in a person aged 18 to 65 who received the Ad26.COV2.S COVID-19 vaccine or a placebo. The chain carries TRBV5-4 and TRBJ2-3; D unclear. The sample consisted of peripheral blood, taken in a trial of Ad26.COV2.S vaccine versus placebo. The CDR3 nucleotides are TGTGCCAGCAGCTTGGGTCTAGATACGCAGTATTTT. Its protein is CASSLGLDTQYF.